These 2 T cell receptor beta chains originate from one sample sequenced in a study of cytomegalovirus exposure and HLA in healthy donors. The primer mix had 60 Vbeta and 13 Jbeta primers. Some clones are missing from TCRdb's copy, which holds only in-frame ones; the method was immunoSEQ multiplex PCR. The sample comprises 150,000 to 200,000 clones, 70% to 80% of which are singletons, and about 1.6% rests with the top ten. Source material: PBMCs. The receptors here all came from a woman aged 45 to 65 in good health and CMV-seronegative.

The chain couples TRBV5-1 to TRBJ1-6, with TRBD1 matching over 9 bases. Germline CDR1 is SGHRS and CDR2 is YFSETQ. This CDR3 spans 14 amino acids. The V gene end was trimmed by 2 bases and the J gene end by 8 bases; junction bases not matched to a gene: 2. The CDR3 region is CASSLWTGDSPLHF. DNA for the CDR3: TGCGCCAGCAGCTTATGGACAGGGGATTCACCCCTCCACTTT.

This sequence joins TRBV6-4 and TRBJ2-3, with D possibly TRBD2 on 6 matching bases. V was pared by 4 bases and J by 0 bases, with 8 bases between. CDR1 and CDR2 (germline): MRHNA, SNTAGT. The length of the CDR3 is 14 residues. CDR3 region: CASSALASTDTQYF. The CDR3 coding sequence is TGTGCCAGCAGTGCCCTAGCGAGCACAGATACGCAGTATTTT.